The 27 T cell receptor beta chains reported below all come from one sample, sequenced in a study of cytomegalovirus exposure and HLA in healthy donors. A multiplex PCR was run with 60 Vbeta primers and 13 Jbeta primers. Repertoires were generated with immunoSEQ multiplex PCR, while TCRdb's copy carries only in-frame clones and drops some. The sample lists 170,000 or so clones, around 78% seen once, with around 14% in the top ten. The sequenced material came from PBMCs. The receptors come from a woman between 45 and 65 years old in good health and CMV-seropositive.

This rearrangement joins TRBV4-1 to TRBJ2-3, with 7 bases fitting TRBD1. The CDR3 consists of 14 residues. Per the germline V gene, CDR1 is MGHRA and CDR2 is YSYEKL. Unmatched junction bases numbered 3, after V lost 4 bases and J lost 2 bases. The CDR3 region has the DNA TGCGCCAGCAGCCGAGACAGGGCCACAGATACGCAGTATTTT. Its translation is CASSRDRATDTQYF.

This sequence joins TRBV7-9 and TRBJ2-3; 8 positions match TRBD1. The V and J ends lost 4 bases and 2 bases, in that order; junction bases with no gene match: 8. The length of the CDR3 is 16 residues. Germline lookup yields CDR1 SEHNR and CDR2 FQNEAQ (reference sequence). The CDR3 DNA reads as TGTGCCAGCAGCTCTGGACAGGGCGGTGACACAGATACGCAGTATTTT. Protein: CASSSGQGGDTDTQYF.

This clone turned up a few times. The rearrangement links TRBV27 to TRBJ2-7, with a tentative D call TRBD2 (6 bases). The CDR3 loop spans 16 amino acids. V dropped 6 bases and J dropped 2 bases, with 20 bases sitting between them. Germline CDR1 is MNHEY and CDR2 is SMNVEV (reference sequence). CDR3 residues: CASSRDFTPLAYEQYF. The CDR3 DNA follows: TGTGCCAGCAGCCGGGACTTTACACCCCTGGCCTACGAGCAGTACTTC.

The V call is TRBV6-6, the J call TRBJ1-1; 7 bases are shared with TRBD1. The trim removed 7 bases at V and 3 bases at J, leaving 14 bases unmatched. Germline V gene data show CDR1 as MNHNY and CDR2 as SVGAGI (reference sequence). The CDR3 length is 16 residues. Written as DNA, the CDR3 is TGTGCCAGCACTACTGGACAGGCAATGGGTTACACTGAAGCTTTCTTT. Its translation: CASTTGQAMGYTEAFF.

This rearrangement joins TRBV7-9 to TRBJ2-5; D possibly corresponds to TRBD1 (6 bases). The end of the DNA aligns better with TRBJ2-7, so the J call may be wrong. This CDR3 comprises 16 residues. The V gene's germline CDR1 is SEHNR and CDR2 FQNEAQ (reference sequence). The CDR3 protein is CASSASTGLLTYEQYF. CDR3 nucleotides: TGTGCCAGCAGCGCCTCGACAGGTCTCCTAACCTACGAGCAGTACTTC.

The chain combines TRBV5-1 with TRBJ1-6; a possible D gene is TRBD1 (5 bases). Germline CDR1 reads SGHRS; CDR2 reads YFSETQ. This CDR3 has 16 residues. Trimming removed 4 bases at V and 0 bases at J, with 11 bases between. CDR3 in DNA: TGCGCCAGCAGCCGGGGGGGGAGCTCCTATAATTCACCCCTCCACTTT. Its protein product is CASSRGGSSYNSPLHF.

The rearrangement joins TRBV4-1 to TRBJ1-1; the D is unclear. Germline CDR1 reads MGHRA; CDR2 reads YSYEKL. Trimming took off 7 bases at V and 4 bases at J, with 7 bases between the two ends. CDR3 length: 11 amino acids. CDR3 sequence reads: CASMASTEAFF. Written as DNA, the CDR3 is TGCGCCAGCATGGCTAGCACTGAAGCTTTCTTT.

The V call is TRBV19, the J call TRBJ1-6; 7 bases are a match to TRBD1. Looked up from germline, CDR1 is LNHDA and CDR2 is SQIVND (reference sequence). Trimming at V came to 2 bases and at J to 4 bases, leaving 2 bases not matched to a gene. This CDR3 has 15 amino acids. The CDR3 nucleotides are TGTGCCAGTAGTATATCGGGACAGTATAATTCACCCCTCCACTTT. Protein sequence: CASSISGQYNSPLHF.

This chain links TRBV18 with TRBJ2-1; D gene unclear. The CDR3 has 12 residues. Germline V CDR1 and CDR2: KGHSH, LQKENI. V lost 5 bases to trimming and J lost 8 bases, with 10 bases between them. In DNA form, the CDR3 reads TGTGCCAGCTCATTTCGACGGGATGAGCAGTTCTTC. It translates to CASSFRRDEQFF.

This chain connects TRBV6-5 to TRBJ2-1; the match to TRBD1 covers 11 bases. This CDR3 contains 14 residues. CDR1 is MNHEY and CDR2 is SVGAGI in the germline V gene. Trimming cost V 6 bases and J 5 bases; bases outside gene matches: 3. The CDR3 protein is CASSRTGGHNEQFF. The CDR3 DNA reads as TGTGCCAGCAGCAGGACAGGGGGCCACAATGAGCAGTTCTTC.

The chain recombines TRBV4-1 with TRBJ1-1; D is unclear. The V gene lost 2 bases and the J gene lost 1 base, with 8 bases spanning the gap. This CDR3 region has 14 residues. Per the germline V gene, CDR1 is MGHRA and CDR2 is YSYEKL. CDR3 residues: CASSQSGPNTEAFF. The CDR3 DNA follows: TGCGCCAGCAGCCAAAGTGGGCCGAACACTGAAGCTTTCTTT.

The chain is built from TRBV7-9 and TRBJ2-3; 9 bases are a match to TRBD1. Germline V gives CDR1 SEHNR, CDR2 FQNEAQ (reference sequence). The CDR3 contains 12 residues. V trimming: 6 bases; J trimming: 9 bases; junction bases outside the gene matches: 4. CDR3 coding DNA: TGTGCCAGCAGTAAAGGACAGGGGACGCAGTATTTT. Its protein is CASSKGQGTQYF.

The chain has TRBV5-4 and TRBJ2-5; D is possibly TRBD1 (6 bases). Germline V gene lookup returns CDR1 SGHNT and CDR2 YYREEE (reference sequence). The CDR3 totals 13 residues. The ends were cut back, 3 bases at V and 5 bases at J, with 11 bases in the middle. The chain's CDR3 is CASSSQGPETQYF. Written as DNA, the CDR3 is TGTGCCAGCAGCTCGCAGGGGCCGGAGACCCAGTACTTC. The complete variable domain, with remaining parts taken from reference TRBV5-4 and TRBJ2-5, reads ETGVTQSPTHLIKTRGQQVTLRCSSQSGHNTVSWYQQALGQGPQFIFQYYREEENGRGNFPPRFSGLQFPNYSSELNVNALELDDSALYLCASSSQGPETQYFGPGTRLLVL.

The genes are TRBV5-4 and TRBJ1-1; TRBD1 agrees at 8 bases. CDR3 size: 15 residues. V shed 2 bases and J 5 bases; nucleotides not matched to a gene: 8. Germline CDR1 SGHNT, CDR2 YYREEE (reference sequence). The CDR3 nucleotides are TGTGCCAGCAGCTTATTCGCAGGGGGCAGGACTGAAGCTTTCTTT. Translation gives CASSLFAGGRTEAFF.

The J gene is TRBJ1-1, the V gene TRBV18; 7 positions agree with TRBD1. After removal of 1 base from V and 3 bases from J, the junction contained 2 bases not matched to a gene. The CDR3 has 14 residues. Germline loops: CDR1 KGHSH, CDR2 LQKENI. CDR3 amino acids: CASSPQGADTEAFF. In DNA, the CDR3 is TGTGCCAGCTCACCACAGGGGGCAGACACTGAAGCTTTCTTT.

This chain joins TRBV2 and TRBJ1-6, with D uncertain. Per germline, CDR1 SNHLY and CDR2 FYNNEI. This CDR3 is built from 17 residues. Trimming pared 5 bases from V and 0 bases from J, leaving 14 bases between. CDR3 DNA: TGTGCCAGCAGTATAATGGGGAGGGCCTCCTATAATTCACCCCTCCACTTT. Translating it yields CASSIMGRASYNSPLHF.

V and J are TRBV4-3 and TRBJ1-6; TRBD1 matches at 7 bases. CDR1 and CDR2 (germline): LGHNA, YSLEER. Losses at the gene ends were 1 base for V and 3 bases for J; bases not matched to a gene: 0. This CDR3 spans 15 amino acids. The CDR3 DNA follows: TGCGCCAGCAGCCAAGGGACAGGCTATAATTCACCCCTCCACTTT. This codes for CASSQGTGYNSPLHF.

The chain couples TRBV7-9 to TRBJ1-2; a possible D gene is TRBD1 (5 bases). V was clipped by 5 bases and J by 8 bases, with 15 bases between them. The CDR3 spans 13 residues. Germline CDR1 SEHNR, CDR2 FQNEAQ (reference sequence). CDR3 DNA: TGTGCCAGCAGCATCGACAGCCTCGGGGGCTACACCTTC. It translates to CASSIDSLGGYTF.

The V and J genes are TRBV30 and TRBJ2-7; the match to TRBD1 covers 8 bases. This CDR3 has 15 residues. V lost 1 base to trimming and J lost 3 bases; unmatched junction nucleotides: 8. Germline V gene data show CDR1 as GTSNPN and CDR2 as SVGIG (reference sequence). DNA of the CDR3: TGTGCCTGGAGTGCTGGACAGGGTTTTGGCTACGAGCAGTACTTC. This translates into CAWSAGQGFGYEQYF.

The J gene is TRBJ1-1, the V gene TRBV10-3, with D maybe TRBD1 (6 bases). Per germline, CDR1 ENHRY and CDR2 SYGVKD. Trimming removed 8 bases from V and 1 base from J, with 14 bases in between. The CDR3 has 14 residues. For the CDR3, the DNA is TGTGCCATCGCCTCAGGGGAGGGGAACACTGAAGCTTTCTTT. This gives the protein CAIASGEGNTEAFF.

The CDR3 here is CASSFLSTGELFF. For the CDR3, the DNA is TGTGCCAGCAGCTTCCTCTCCACCGGGGAGCTGTTTTTT. V is TRBV9 and J is TRBJ2-2; no clear D gene. The germline V gene has CDR1 SGDLS and CDR2 YYNGEE. V was cut by 4 bases and J by 4 bases, with 8 bases left in between. The CDR3 extends over 13 amino acids. The variable domain in full, with the rest retrieved from reference TRBV9 and TRBJ2-2, is DSGVTQTPKHLITATGQRVTLRCSPRSGDLSVYWYQQSLDQGLQFLIQYYNGEERAKGNILERFSAQQFPDLHSELNLSSLELGDSALYFCASSFLSTGELFFGEGSRLTVL.

This chain uses TRBV28 with TRBJ1-3, with D maybe TRBD1 (5 bases). Germline V gene data show CDR1 as MDHEN and CDR2 as SYDVKM. This CDR3 region has 16 residues. V lost 1 base, J lost 0 bases, and 10 bases lay in between. This CDR3 is CASSLSAGFSGNTIYF. In nucleotides, the CDR3 is TGTGCCAGCAGTTTATCAGCAGGGTTCTCTGGAAACACCATATATTTT.

The chain recombines TRBV19 with TRBJ1-2; D may be TRBD1 (6 bases). Trimming took off 2 bases at V and 6 bases at J, with 10 bases between the two ends. The CDR3 is made up of 13 amino acids. In germline, CDR1 is LNHDA, CDR2 SQIVND (reference sequence). The DNA for the CDR3 is TGTGCCAGTAGTATAATCAGGGGTGATGGCTACACCTTC. Its protein is CASSIIRGDGYTF.

The chain employs TRBV7-9 and TRBJ1-6; 9 bases agree with TRBD1. J lost 11 bases, V lost 1 base, and 6 bases had no gene match. This CDR3 is 15 amino acids long. Germline V gene data show CDR1 as SEHNR and CDR2 as FQNEAQ (reference sequence). This chain's CDR3 is CASSLGQGVSPPLHF. Written as DNA, the CDR3 is TGTGCCAGCAGCTTAGGACAGGGGGTTTCTCCACCCCTCCACTTT.

A remark on this clone: The same CDR3 also results from other DNA sequences found in this sample. This rearrangement joins TRBV5-1 to TRBJ2-7, with 11 nucleotides matching TRBD2. This CDR3 contains 14 residues. Losses at the gene ends were 4 bases for V and 2 bases for J; bases not matched to a gene: 2. Per the germline V gene, CDR1 is SGHRS and CDR2 is YFSETQ. The CDR3 coding sequence is TGCGCCAGCAGCCTAGCGGGGGGTCCCTACGAGCAGTACTTC. This encodes CASSLAGGPYEQYF. Filled out from reference TRBV5-1 and TRBJ2-7, the complete variable domain reads KAGVTQTPRYLIKTRGQQVTLSCSPISGHRSVSWYQQTPGQGLQFLFEYFSETQRNKGNFPGRFSGRQFSNSRSEMNVSTLELGDSALYLCASSLAGGPYEQYFGPGTRLTVT.

The rearrangement joins TRBV2 to TRBJ2-1; the match to TRBD2 covers 14 bases. This CDR3 contains 15 residues. Trimming took 6 bases from V and 7 from J; bases not matched to a gene: 5. Germline V lookup: CDR1 SNHLY, CDR2 FYNNEI. CDR3: CASRATSGGANEQFF. The CDR3, as DNA: TGTGCCAGCAGGGCGACTAGCGGGGGGGCGAATGAGCAGTTCTTC. Full variable domain (outside the CDR3, taken from reference TRBV2 and TRBJ2-1): EPEVTQTPSHQVTQMGQEVILRCVPISNHLYFYWYRQILGQKVEFLVSFYNNEISEKSEIFDDQFSVERPDGSNFTLKIRSTKLEDSAMYFCASRATSGGANEQFFGPGTRLTVL.

The chain has TRBV30 and TRBJ1-6, with a possible D match to TRBD1 (6 bases). V lost 2 bases, J lost 16 bases, and 15 bases lay in between. Germline V gives CDR1 GTSNPN, CDR2 SVGIG (reference sequence). The CDR3 has 12 amino acids. The CDR3 protein is CAWSPGARRLHF. The CDR3, as DNA: TGTGCCTGGAGTCCAGGGGCTAGGAGGCTCCACTTT.